Below, 27 T cell receptor beta chains from the same sample are listed, as sequenced in a study of blood T cell repertoires in COVID-19. The table came from immunoSEQ multiplex PCR; TCRdb's copy has only in-frame clones and leaves some out. The repertoire holds 90,000 to 100,000 clones, 87% seen once, with 15% to 20% in the top ten. The sample comprised peripheral blood. The receptors were gathered from an older woman with COVID-19, enrolled during active disease.

This clone was detected a few times. This chain connects TRBV12-2 to TRBJ1-6. TRBV12-2 is an annotated pseudogene. The CDR3 covers 21 residues. Here the CDR3 reads CASRHFRDWMNLSSYNSPLHF. The CDR3 region has the DNA TGTGCAAGTCGCCACTTCCGGGACTGGATGAATCTGAGCTCCTATAATTCACCCCTCCACTTT.

The CDR3 DNA reads TGTGCCTGGAGTGTTTCGGTGACTGAAGCTTTCTTT. This gives the protein CAWSVSVTEAFF. The rearrangement uses TRBV30 and TRBJ1-1; D not resolved. Per germline, CDR1 GTSNPN and CDR2 SVGIG (reference sequence). This CDR3 is 12 amino acids long. V lost 0 bases and J lost 5, with 7 bases in between.

This chain links TRBV15 with TRBJ2-4; 8 bases match TRBD1. The CDR3 loop spans 20 amino acids. Germline V gene lookup returns CDR1 LNHNV and CDR2 YYDKDF (reference sequence). Trimming took 0 bases from V and 0 from J; bases not matched to a gene: 13. The CDR3 nucleotides read TGTGCCACCAGCAGAGATACCGCAGGGGGCGCTTTGGTAGCCAAAAACATTCAGTACTTC. It yields the protein CATSRDTAGGALVAKNIQYF. Together with reference TRBV15 and TRBJ2-4, the CDR3 gives the full variable domain: DAMVIQNPRYQVTQFGKPVTLSCSQTLNHNVMYWYQQKSSQAPKLLFHYYDKDFNNEADTPDNFQSRRPNTSFCFLDIRSPGLGDTAMYLCATSRDTAGGALVAKNIQYFGAGTRLSVL.

A single count supports this clone. The chain is built from TRBV6-6 and TRBJ1-2, with 8 bases lining up with TRBD1. Germline V gives CDR1 MNHNY, CDR2 SVGAGI (reference sequence). The ends lost 6 bases at V and 1 base at J; junction bases unmatched: 7. The CDR3 runs 15 residues. In nucleotides, the CDR3 is TGTGCCAGCAGGGGTTCAGGGGGCCGTAACTATGGCTACACCTTC. Translated, it gives CASRGSGGRNYGYTF.

The rearrangement joins TRBV27 to TRBJ1-5; 7 nucleotides match TRBD1. This CDR3 has 14 amino acids. Trimming at V came to 10 bases and at J to 1 base, leaving 7 bases not matched to a gene. CDR1 is MNHEY, CDR2 SMNVEV, per germline (reference sequence). CDR3 sequence reads: CATPPGQSNQPQHF. CDR3 bases: TGTGCCACCCCCCCGGGACAGAGCAATCAGCCCCAGCATTTT.

The chain carries TRBV7-2 and TRBJ2-3; 9 bases line up with TRBD2. The V gene end was trimmed by 1 base and the J gene end by 0 bases; junction bases not matched to a gene: 2. The germline V gene encodes CDR1 SGHTA and CDR2 FQGNSA. CDR3 length: 16 amino acids. CDR3 sequence: CASSLVAGVSTDTQYF. For the CDR3, the DNA is TGTGCCAGCAGCTTAGTAGCGGGGGTTAGCACAGATACGCAGTATTTT.

The V gene is TRBV18, the J gene TRBJ1-3; D is possibly TRBD1 (6 bases). The CDR3 totals 13 residues. Germline V gene lookup returns CDR1 KGHSH and CDR2 LQKENI. V lost 2 bases and J 7 bases, leaving 9 bases between the germline ends. CDR3 coding DNA: TGTGCCAGCTCACCAAGGGACACGAACACCATATATTTT. It encodes CASSPRDTNTIYF. Supplemented by reference TRBV18 and TRBJ1-3, the full variable domain reads NAGVMQNPRHLVRRRGQEARLRCSPMKGHSHVYWYRQLPEEGLKFMVYLQKENIIDESGMPKERFSAEFPKEGPSILRIQQVVRGDSAAYFCASSPRDTNTIYFGEGSWLTVV.

In nucleotides, the CDR3 is TGTGCCTGGAGTGTACTGGCAGGGTCACCCCTCCACTTT. This sequence encodes CAWSVLAGSPLHF. This chain links TRBV30 with TRBJ1-6, with a weak D call TRBD1 (5 bases). CDR3 size: 13 residues. Germline V gene data show CDR1 as GTSNPN and CDR2 as SVGIG (reference sequence). V shed 0 bases and J shed 10 bases, with 10 bases lying between them.

The rearrangement uses TRBV7-2 and TRBJ1-3; maybe TRBD1 (5 bases). V lost 5 bases, J lost 0 bases, and 8 bases lay in between. This CDR3 contains 14 residues. Germline V gene sequence: CDR1 SGHTA, CDR2 FQGNSA. CDR3 region: CASSSGASGNTIYF. The DNA for the CDR3 is TGTGCCAGCAGCAGCGGGGCCTCTGGAAACACCATATATTTT.

The V call is TRBV5-6, the J call TRBJ1-1; D not resolved. Per the germline V gene, CDR1 is SGHDT and CDR2 is YYEEEE. This CDR3 has 15 amino acids. V lost 2 bases and J lost 0, with 11 bases in between. The CDR3 spells CASSFRRYMNTEAFF. As DNA, the CDR3 is TGTGCCAGCAGCTTTAGGCGGTACATGAACACTGAAGCTTTCTTT.

The chain employs TRBV2 and TRBJ2-1; the match to TRBD1 covers 7 bases. In germline, CDR1 is SNHLY, CDR2 FYNNEI. The ends lost 8 bases at V and 4 bases at J; junction bases unmatched: 23. The CDR3 covers 19 residues. CDR3 residues: CASSAPHSFAGTDYNEQFF. The CDR3 coding sequence is TGTGCCAGCTCCGCACCCCACTCTTTTGCCGGGACAGATTACAATGAGCAGTTCTTC. The full variable domain, with the rest looked up from reference TRBV2 and TRBJ2-1, is EPEVTQTPSHQVTQMGQEVILRCVPISNHLYFYWYRQILGQKVEFLVSFYNNEISEKSEIFDDQFSVERPDGSNFTLKIRSTKLEDSAMYFCASSAPHSFAGTDYNEQFFGPGTRLTVL.

This chain connects TRBV5-6 to TRBJ2-7, with 7 bases fitting TRBD1. This CDR3 has 12 amino acids. Germline CDR1 and CDR2: SGHDT and YYEEEE. With V trimmed by 4 bases and J by 3 bases, 1 base remained unmatched. Here the CDR3 reads CASSPGGYEQYF. In nucleotides, the CDR3 is TGTGCCAGCAGCCCAGGGGGCTACGAGCAGTACTTC.

This chain links TRBV4-1 with TRBJ2-7; TRBD1 matches at 7 bases. Per the germline V gene, CDR1 is MGHRA and CDR2 is YSYEKL. The CDR3 is 15 amino acids. The J segment lost 2 bases and the V segment lost 3 bases, leaving 7 bases of the junction unmatched. The CDR3 region has the DNA TGCGCCAGCAGCCAGACACAGGGGTGGGCCTACGAGCAGTACTTC. This encodes CASSQTQGWAYEQYF.

This CDR3 reads CASSPDRDQWDGYTF. The CDR3 coding sequence is TGTGCCAGTAGTCCAGACAGGGACCAATGGGATGGCTACACCTTC. This chain links TRBV19 with TRBJ1-2; 7 bases are shared with TRBD1. Germline-derived CDR1 and CDR2 are LNHDA and SQIVND (reference sequence). This CDR3 has 15 residues. V was clipped by 5 bases and J by 6 bases; unmatched bases: 12. Using reference TRBV19 and TRBJ1-2 for the parts outside the CDR3, the full variable domain is DGGITQSPKYLFRKEGQNVTLSCEQNLNHDAMYWYRQDPGQGLRLIYYSQIVNDFQKGDIAEGYSVSREKKESFPLTVTSAQKNPTAFYLCASSPDRDQWDGYTFGSGTRLTVV.

The V gene is TRBV10-3, the J gene TRBJ2-7, with TRBD1 matching over 8 bases. In germline, CDR1 is ENHRY, CDR2 SYGVKD. With 6 bases clipped from V and 1 base from J, the junction kept 5 bases outside the gene matches. This CDR3 is 14 amino acids long. The CDR3 is CAIRRQGSSYEQYF. The CDR3 nucleotides read TGTGCCATCAGAAGACAGGGGTCATCCTACGAGCAGTACTTC.

The chain links TRBV24-1 to TRBJ2-6; 8 bases map to TRBD1. V dropped 3 bases and J dropped 0; count of bases not matched to a gene: 6. This CDR3 comprises 18 residues. Germline V gives CDR1 KGHDR, CDR2 SFDVKD. The CDR3: CATSDPGTGDSGANVLTF. CDR3 sequence (DNA): TGTGCCACCAGTGATCCCGGGACAGGAGACTCTGGGGCCAACGTCCTGACTTTC.

CDR3 sequence (DNA): TGCGCCAGCAACTCAGGGGGGCCCGGGGAGCTGTTTTTT. This translates into CASNSGGPGELFF. V usage is TRBV5-1 and J usage is TRBJ2-2, with D perhaps TRBD1 (7 bases). The CDR3 has 13 residues. With 6 bases removed from V and 6 bases from J, the gap between germline ends came to 12 bases. CDR1 and CDR2 (germline): SGHRS, YFSETQ. The full variable domain, completed using reference TRBV5-1 and TRBJ2-2, is KAGVTQTPRYLIKTRGQQVTLSCSPISGHRSVSWYQQTPGQGLQFLFEYFSETQRNKGNFPGRFSGRQFSNSRSEMNVSTLELGDSALYLCASNSGGPGELFFGEGSRLTVL.

The chain couples TRBV4-3 to TRBJ2-1, with TRBD2 matching 13 bases. This CDR3 spans 16 amino acids. Germline V lookup: CDR1 LGHNA, CDR2 YSLEER. J lost 5 bases, V lost 3 bases, and 4 bases had no gene match. CDR3 DNA: TGCGCCAGCAGCCACTCAGGACTAGCGGGGGACAATGAGCAGTTCTTC. It specifies CASSHSGLAGDNEQFF.

V and J are TRBV2 and TRBJ2-7; a weak D match, TRBD1 (6 bases). CDR1 is SNHLY and CDR2 is FYNNEI in the germline V gene. The CDR3 totals 12 residues. V was cut by 6 bases and J by 4 bases, with 10 bases left in between. CDR3 region: CASRATGYEQYF. In DNA form, the CDR3 reads TGTGCCAGCAGGGCGACAGGATACGAGCAGTACTTC.

The chain is built from TRBV10-3 and TRBJ2-4; D possibly corresponds to TRBD2 (6 bases). The V end lost 7 bases, the J end lost 9 bases, and 16 bases lay between the germline ends. Looked up from germline, CDR1 is ENHRY and CDR2 is SYGVKD. The CDR3 is 13 amino acids. CDR3 region: CAIKDSTGGIQYF. In DNA, the CDR3 is TGTGCCATCAAGGATTCGACCGGGGGCATTCAGTACTTC.

This clone occurred a few times. The gene calls are TRBV2 and TRBJ1-1; weak D call: TRBD1 (6 bases). The CDR3 totals 11 residues. Germline V lookup: CDR1 SNHLY, CDR2 FYNNEI. V lost 11 bases to trimming and J lost 5 bases, with 12 bases between them. The CDR3 is CAGQGSTEAFF. The CDR3 DNA follows: TGTGCCGGCCAGGGGAGTACTGAAGCTTTCTTT.

The genes are TRBV19 and TRBJ1-5, with D perhaps matching TRBD1 (6 bases). The CDR3 is 14 amino acids. CDR1 is LNHDA and CDR2 is SQIVND in the germline V gene (reference sequence). V lost 6 bases and J lost 1, with 10 bases in between. The DNA for the CDR3 is TGTGCCAGTAGGGTACAGGGAAGCAATCAGCCCCAGCATTTT. This codes for CASRVQGSNQPQHF.

This rearrangement joins TRBV4-3 to TRBJ1-2, with no clear D. Germline V CDR1 and CDR2: LGHNA, YSLEER. The CDR3 covers 12 residues. V was shortened by 3 bases and J by 1 base, with 3 bases between the two germline ends. CDR3 protein: CASSHINYGYTF. The DNA of the CDR3 is TGCGCCAGCAGCCACATTAACTATGGCTACACCTTC.

This clone was detected once. This chain uses TRBV7-9 with TRBJ1-2, with D possibly TRBD1 on 5 matching bases. Germline CDR1 and CDR2: SEHNR and FQNEAQ (reference sequence). Trimming shortened V by 0 bases and J by 4 bases, and 9 bases separated the two germline ends. This CDR3 is 14 amino acids long. The CDR3 DNA sequence: TGTGCCAGCAGCTTAGCAGGGGCTCTCTATGGCTACACCTTC. This codes for CASSLAGALYGYTF.

There are a few counts of this clone. The V and J genes are TRBV2 and TRBJ2-7; TRBD2 aligns across 10 bases. Germline CDR1 is SNHLY and CDR2 is FYNNEI. The length of the CDR3 is 17 residues. V gave up 7 bases and J gave up 2 bases; unmatched junction bases: 14. CDR3 sequence: CASTAYPLAGATYEQYF. The CDR3 DNA reads TGTGCCAGCACCGCTTACCCCCTAGCGGGGGCCACCTACGAGCAGTACTTC.

The chain combines TRBV28 with TRBJ2-7; a weak D match, TRBD2 (6 bases). Germline lookup yields CDR1 MDHEN and CDR2 SYDVKM. V lost 10 bases and J 4 bases, leaving 20 bases between the germline ends. The CDR3 has 14 residues. The CDR3 reads CATSYGGGSYEQYF. For the CDR3, the DNA is TGTGCCACCTCCTACGGTGGGGGGTCTTACGAGCAGTACTTC.

This clone was counted a few times. The chain joins TRBV19 to TRBJ2-7, with D unclear. The CDR3 has 15 residues. Germline assignment: CDR1 LNHDA and CDR2 SQIVND (reference sequence). Trimming left V 5 bases short and J 6 bases short, with 20 bases between. The CDR3 reads CASSDSPIALGEQYF. The CDR3 DNA reads as TGTGCCAGTAGTGACTCTCCGATAGCTCTCGGCGAGCAGTACTTC.